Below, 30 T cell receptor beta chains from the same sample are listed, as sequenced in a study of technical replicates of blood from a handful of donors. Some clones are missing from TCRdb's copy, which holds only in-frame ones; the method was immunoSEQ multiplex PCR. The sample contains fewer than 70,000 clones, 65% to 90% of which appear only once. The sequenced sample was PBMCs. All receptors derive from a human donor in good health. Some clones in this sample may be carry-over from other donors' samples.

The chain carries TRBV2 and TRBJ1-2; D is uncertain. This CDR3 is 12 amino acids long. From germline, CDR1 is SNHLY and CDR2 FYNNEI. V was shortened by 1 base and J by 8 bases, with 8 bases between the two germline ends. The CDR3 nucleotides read TGTGCCAGCAGTGAAGAGGAGATAGGCTACACCTTC. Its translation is CASSEEEIGYTF.

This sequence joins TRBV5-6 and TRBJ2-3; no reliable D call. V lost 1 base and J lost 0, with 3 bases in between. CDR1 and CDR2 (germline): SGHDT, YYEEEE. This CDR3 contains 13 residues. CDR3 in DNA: TGTGCCAGCAGCTTGTTAAGCACAGATACGCAGTATTTT. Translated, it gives CASSLLSTDTQYF.

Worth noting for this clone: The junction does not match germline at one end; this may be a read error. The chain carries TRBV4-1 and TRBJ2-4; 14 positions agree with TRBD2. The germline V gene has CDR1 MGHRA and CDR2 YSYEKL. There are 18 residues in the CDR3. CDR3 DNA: TGCGCCAGCAGCCCGGGACTAGCGGGGGTGTTAGCCAAAAGCATTCAGTACTTC. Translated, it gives CASSPGLAGVLAKSIQYF.

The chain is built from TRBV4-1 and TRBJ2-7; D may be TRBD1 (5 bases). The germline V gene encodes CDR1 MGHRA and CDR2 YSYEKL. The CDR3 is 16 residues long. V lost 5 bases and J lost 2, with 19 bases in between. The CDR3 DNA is TGCGCCAGCAGCAGGGGATTTGGGCCGCCTCCCTACGAGCAGTACTTC. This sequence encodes CASSRGFGPPPYEQYF.

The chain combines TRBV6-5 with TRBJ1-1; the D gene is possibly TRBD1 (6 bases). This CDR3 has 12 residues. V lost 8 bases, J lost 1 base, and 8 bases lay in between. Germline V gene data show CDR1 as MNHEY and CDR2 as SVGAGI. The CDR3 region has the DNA TGTGCCAGCTACAGGGCGAACACTGAAGCTTTCTTT. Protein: CASYRANTEAFF.

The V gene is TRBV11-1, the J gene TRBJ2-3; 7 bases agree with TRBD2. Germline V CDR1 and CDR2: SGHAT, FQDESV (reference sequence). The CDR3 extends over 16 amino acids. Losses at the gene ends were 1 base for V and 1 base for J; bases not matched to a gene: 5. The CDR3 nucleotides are TGTGCCAGCAGCTTAGGTCCTAGCGGTGGCACAGATACGCAGTATTTT. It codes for CASSLGPSGGTDTQYF. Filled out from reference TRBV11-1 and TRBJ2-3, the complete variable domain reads EAEVAQSPRYKITEKSQAVAFWCDPISGHATLYWYRQILGQGPELLVQFQDESVVDDSQLPKDRFSAERLKGVDSTLKIQPAELGDSAMYLCASSLGPSGGTDTQYFGPGTRLTVL.

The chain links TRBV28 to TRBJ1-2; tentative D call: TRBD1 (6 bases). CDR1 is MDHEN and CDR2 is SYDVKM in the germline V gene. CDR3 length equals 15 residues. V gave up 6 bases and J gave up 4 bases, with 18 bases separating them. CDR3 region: CASSRGGGYSYGYTF. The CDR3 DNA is TGTGCCAGCAGCCGGGGAGGGGGTTATAGCTATGGCTACACCTTC.

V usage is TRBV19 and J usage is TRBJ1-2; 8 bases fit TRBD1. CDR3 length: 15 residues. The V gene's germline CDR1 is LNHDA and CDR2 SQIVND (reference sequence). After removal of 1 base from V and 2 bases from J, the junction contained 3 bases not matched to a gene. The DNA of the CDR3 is TGTGCCAGTAGTATAGCCCAGGGGGCGAACTATGGCTACACCTTC. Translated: CASSIAQGANYGYTF.

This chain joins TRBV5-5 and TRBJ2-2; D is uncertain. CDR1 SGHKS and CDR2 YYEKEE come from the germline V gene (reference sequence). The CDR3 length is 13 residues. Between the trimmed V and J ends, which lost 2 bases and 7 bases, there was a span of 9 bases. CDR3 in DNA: TGTGCCAGCAGCTTTTCTTCGGGCGGGGAGCTGTTTTTT. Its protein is CASSFSSGGELFF.

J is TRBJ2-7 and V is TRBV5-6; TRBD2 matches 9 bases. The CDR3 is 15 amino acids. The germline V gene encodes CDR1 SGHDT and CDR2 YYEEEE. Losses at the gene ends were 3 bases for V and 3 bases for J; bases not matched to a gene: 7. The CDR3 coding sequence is TGTGCCAGCAGCTCAGAGCGGGAGGCTAACTACGAGCAGTACTTC. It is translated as CASSSEREANYEQYF.

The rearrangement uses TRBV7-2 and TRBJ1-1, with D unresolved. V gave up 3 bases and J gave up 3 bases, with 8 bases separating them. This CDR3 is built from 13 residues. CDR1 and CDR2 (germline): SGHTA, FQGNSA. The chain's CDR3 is CASSFGVHTEAFF. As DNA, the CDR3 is TGTGCCAGCAGCTTCGGGGTTCACACTGAAGCTTTCTTT.

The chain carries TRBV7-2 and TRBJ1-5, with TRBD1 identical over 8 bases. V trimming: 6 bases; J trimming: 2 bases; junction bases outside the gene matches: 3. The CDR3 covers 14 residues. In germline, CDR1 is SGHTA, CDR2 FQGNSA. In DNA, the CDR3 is TGTGCCAGCAGTCAGGACAGGGGCAATCAGCCCCAGCATTTT. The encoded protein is CASSQDRGNQPQHF.

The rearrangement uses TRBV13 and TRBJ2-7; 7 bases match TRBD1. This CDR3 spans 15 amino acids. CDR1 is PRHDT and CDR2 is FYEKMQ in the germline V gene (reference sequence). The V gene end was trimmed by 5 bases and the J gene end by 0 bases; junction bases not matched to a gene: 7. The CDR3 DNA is TGTGCCAGCAGCCGACAGGGCGCAGGCTCCTACGAGCAGTACTTC. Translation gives CASSRQGAGSYEQYF.

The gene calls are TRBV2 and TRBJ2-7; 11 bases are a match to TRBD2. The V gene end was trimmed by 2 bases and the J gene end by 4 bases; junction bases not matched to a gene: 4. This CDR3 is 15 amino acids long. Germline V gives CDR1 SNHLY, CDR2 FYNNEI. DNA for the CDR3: TGTGCCAGCAGTGAAATAGGGACTAGCGGATACGAGCAGTACTTC. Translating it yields CASSEIGTSGYEQYF.

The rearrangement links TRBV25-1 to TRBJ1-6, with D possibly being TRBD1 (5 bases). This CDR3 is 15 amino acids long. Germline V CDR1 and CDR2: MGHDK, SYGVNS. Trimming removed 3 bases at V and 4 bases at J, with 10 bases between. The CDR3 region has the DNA TGTGCCAGCAGTGACGATAGGGGTTATAATTCACCCCTCCACTTT. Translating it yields CASSDDRGYNSPLHF.

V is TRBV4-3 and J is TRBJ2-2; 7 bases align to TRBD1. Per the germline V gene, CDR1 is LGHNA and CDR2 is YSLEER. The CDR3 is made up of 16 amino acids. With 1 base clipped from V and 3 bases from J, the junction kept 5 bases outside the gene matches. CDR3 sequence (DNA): TGCGCCAGCAGCCAAGCCCGGGACAGATACACCGGGGAGCTGTTTTTT. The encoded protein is CASSQARDRYTGELFF.

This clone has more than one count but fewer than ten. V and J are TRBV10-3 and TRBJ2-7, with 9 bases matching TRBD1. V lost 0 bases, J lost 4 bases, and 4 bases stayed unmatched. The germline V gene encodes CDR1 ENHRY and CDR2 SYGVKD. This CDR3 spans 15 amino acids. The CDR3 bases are TGTGCCATCAGTGAGTCGGGGACAGGGTTATACGAGCAGTACTTC. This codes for CAISESGTGLYEQYF.

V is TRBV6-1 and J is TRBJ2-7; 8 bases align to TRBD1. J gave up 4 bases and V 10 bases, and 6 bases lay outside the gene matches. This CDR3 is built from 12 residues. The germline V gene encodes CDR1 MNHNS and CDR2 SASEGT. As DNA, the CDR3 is TGTGCCACCGGACAGGGTACATACGAGCAGTACTTC. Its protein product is CATGQGTYEQYF.

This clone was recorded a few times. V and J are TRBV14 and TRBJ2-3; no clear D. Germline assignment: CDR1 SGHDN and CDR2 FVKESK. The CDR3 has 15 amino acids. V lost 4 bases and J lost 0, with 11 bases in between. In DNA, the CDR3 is TGTGCCAGCAGCCGCCAACTTTCTAGCACAGATACGCAGTATTTT. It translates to CASSRQLSSTDTQYF.

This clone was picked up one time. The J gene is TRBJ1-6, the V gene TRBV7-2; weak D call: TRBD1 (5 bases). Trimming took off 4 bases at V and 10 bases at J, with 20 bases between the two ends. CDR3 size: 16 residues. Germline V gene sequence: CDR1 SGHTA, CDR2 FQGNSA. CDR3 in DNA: TGTGCCAGCAGCTCCGTGGCCGGGACTATCAAATCACCCCTCCACTTT. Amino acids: CASSSVAGTIKSPLHF.

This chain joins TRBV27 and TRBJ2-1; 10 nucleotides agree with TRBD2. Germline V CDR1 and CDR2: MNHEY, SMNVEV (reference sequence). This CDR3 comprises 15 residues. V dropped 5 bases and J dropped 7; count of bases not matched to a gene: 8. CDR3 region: CASSKAGGAWNEQFF. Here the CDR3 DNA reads TGTGCCAGCAGTAAAGCGGGAGGGGCCTGGAATGAGCAGTTCTTC.

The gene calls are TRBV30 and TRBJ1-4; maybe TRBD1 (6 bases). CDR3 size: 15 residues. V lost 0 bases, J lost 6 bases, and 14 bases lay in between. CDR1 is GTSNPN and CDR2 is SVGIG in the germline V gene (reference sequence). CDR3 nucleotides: TGTGCCTGGAGTGTACGACCAGGGGTGGATGAAAAACTGTTTTTT. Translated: CAWSVRPGVDEKLFF.

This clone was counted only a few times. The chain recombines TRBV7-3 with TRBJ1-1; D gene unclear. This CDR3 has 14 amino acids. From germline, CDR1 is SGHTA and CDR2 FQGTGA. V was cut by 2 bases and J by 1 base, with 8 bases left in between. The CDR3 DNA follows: TGTGCCAGCAGCTTACTGGCGGGGAACACTGAAGCTTTCTTT. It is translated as CASSLLAGNTEAFF. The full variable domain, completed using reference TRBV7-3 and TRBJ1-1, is GAGVSQTPSNKVTEKGKYVELRCDPISGHTALYWYRQSLGQGPEFLIYFQGTGAADDSGLPNDRFFAVRPEGSVSTLKIQRTERGDSAVYLCASSLLAGNTEAFFGQGTRLTVV.

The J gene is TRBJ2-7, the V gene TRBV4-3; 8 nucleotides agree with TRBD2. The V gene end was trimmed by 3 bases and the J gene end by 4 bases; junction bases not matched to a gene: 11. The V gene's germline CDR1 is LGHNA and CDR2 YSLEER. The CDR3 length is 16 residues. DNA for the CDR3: TGCGCCAGCAGCCACCGCTGGGAGCGGGAGTTTTACGAGCAGTACTTC. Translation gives CASSHRWEREFYEQYF.

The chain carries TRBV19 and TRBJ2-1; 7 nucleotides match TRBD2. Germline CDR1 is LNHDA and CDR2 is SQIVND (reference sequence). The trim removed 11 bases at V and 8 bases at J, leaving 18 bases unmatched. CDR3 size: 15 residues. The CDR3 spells CAWESREVPRDEQFF. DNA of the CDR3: TGTGCCTGGGAAAGCCGGGAGGTACCTCGGGATGAGCAGTTCTTC.

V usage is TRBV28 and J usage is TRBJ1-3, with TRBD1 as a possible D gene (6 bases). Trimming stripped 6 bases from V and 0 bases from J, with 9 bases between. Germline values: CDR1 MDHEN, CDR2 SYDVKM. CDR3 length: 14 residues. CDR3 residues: CASSQGSSGNTIYF. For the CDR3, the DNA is TGTGCCAGCAGCCAGGGGAGCTCTGGAAACACCATATATTTT.

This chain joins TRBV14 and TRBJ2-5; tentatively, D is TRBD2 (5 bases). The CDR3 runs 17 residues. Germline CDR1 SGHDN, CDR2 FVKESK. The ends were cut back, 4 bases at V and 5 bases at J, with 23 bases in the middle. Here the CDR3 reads CASSRRRGGPGMETQYF. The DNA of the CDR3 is TGTGCCAGCAGCCGCCGAAGAGGAGGTCCGGGGATGGAGACCCAGTACTTC.

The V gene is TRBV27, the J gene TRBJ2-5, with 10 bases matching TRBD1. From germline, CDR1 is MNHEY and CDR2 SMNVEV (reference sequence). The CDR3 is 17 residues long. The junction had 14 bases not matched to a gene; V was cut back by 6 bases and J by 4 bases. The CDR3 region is CASSLGPGQGSGETQYF. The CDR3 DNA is TGTGCCAGCAGCCTGGGGCCGGGACAGGGGTCGGGAGAGACCCAGTACTTC.

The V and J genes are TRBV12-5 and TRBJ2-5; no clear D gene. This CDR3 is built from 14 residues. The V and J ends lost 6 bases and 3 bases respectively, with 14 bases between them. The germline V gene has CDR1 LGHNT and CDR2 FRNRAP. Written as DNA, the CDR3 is TGTGCTAGTGGCTTCTGGGCAGCCAAAGAGACCCAGTACTTC. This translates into CASGFWAAKETQYF.

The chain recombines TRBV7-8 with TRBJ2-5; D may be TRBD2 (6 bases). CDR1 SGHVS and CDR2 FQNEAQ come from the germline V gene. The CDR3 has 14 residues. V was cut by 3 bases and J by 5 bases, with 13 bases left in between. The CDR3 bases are TGTGCCAGCAGCTTGGACGGGAGCAGGGAGACCCAGTACTTC. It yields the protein CASSLDGSRETQYF.